A single T cell receptor beta chain is shown here with its context. Its target is unknown. This sample was taken from a study of beta chain features in type 1 diabetes. Findings of the study overall: For type 1 diabetes patients, VDJ junctions showed fewer insertions and more deletions. Researchers report that Type 1 diabetes patients had moderately but significantly shorter TCRB CDR3s across all four CD4+ subsets.

Per germline, CDR1 SEHNR and CDR2 FQNEAQ (reference sequence). The CDR3 contains 15 residues. V lost 6 bases and J 3 bases, leaving 16 bases between the germline ends. Purity exceeding 95% was reached by all sorted populations. Expressed TCRB transcripts were sequenced, since all the RNA that had been isolated was reverse transcribed. Samples of naive, central memory and regulatory T cells yielded a mean of about 3.9 million reads. The protocol was immunoSEQ multiplex PCR, while the TCRdb copy is restricted to in-frame clones and leaves out a portion. In the table there are under 300,000 clones, roughly 17% of which are singletons.

The sequence was obtained from a man aged 30 to 45 with type 1 diabetes. The material sequenced was naive CD4+ T cells from blood. The chain joins TRBV7-9 to TRBJ2-3; no clear D gene. The CDR3 loop is CASSPRRTSTDTQYF. In nucleotides, the CDR3 is TGTGCCAGCAGTCCCAGAAGAACTTCGACAGATACGCAGTATTTT.